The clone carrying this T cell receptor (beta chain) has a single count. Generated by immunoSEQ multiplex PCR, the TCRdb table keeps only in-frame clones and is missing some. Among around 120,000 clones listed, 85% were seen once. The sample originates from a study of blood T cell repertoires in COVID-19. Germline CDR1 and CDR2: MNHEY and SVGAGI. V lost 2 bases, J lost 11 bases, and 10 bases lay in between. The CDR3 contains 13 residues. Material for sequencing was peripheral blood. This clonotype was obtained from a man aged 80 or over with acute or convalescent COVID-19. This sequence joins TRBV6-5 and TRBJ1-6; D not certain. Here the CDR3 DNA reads TGTGCCAGCAGTTACGACCCCGAGGCACCCCTCCACTTT. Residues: CASSYDPEAPLHF.